Presented here are 18 T cell receptor beta chains from one specimen sequenced in a study of Tregs in tolerant kidney transplant recipients. Sequenced by immunoSEQ multiplex PCR; TCRdb stores in-frame clones only, minus some. The profile shows some 66,000 clones, roughly 92% of them singletons. The sample consisted of CD8+ T cells from blood, taken before the transplant. The receptors here all came from a human donor who received a combined kidney and bone marrow transplant.

J is TRBJ2-5 and V is TRBV2; 7 bases are a match to TRBD1. The length of the CDR3 is 14 residues. The V and J ends lost 9 bases and 5 bases, in that order; junction bases with no gene match: 12. Germline assignment: CDR1 SNHLY and CDR2 FYNNEI. CDR3 DNA: TGTGCCAGTGAAGATGGCGACAGGGTGGAGACCCAGTACTTC. Residues: CASEDGDRVETQYF.

The rearrangement uses TRBV12-5 and TRBJ1-2; D possibly corresponds to TRBD1 (6 bases). CDR1 is LGHNT and CDR2 is FRNRAP in the germline V gene. The CDR3 covers 13 residues. Trimming pared 8 bases from V and 4 bases from J, leaving 14 bases between. The DNA for the CDR3 is TGTGCTAGTAACGGGACATGCTCCTATGGCTACACCTTC. The encoded protein is CASNGTCSYGYTF.

The chain combines TRBV7-2 with TRBJ2-3; TRBD1 is a possible D gene (6 bases). V lost 3 bases and J lost 5, with 15 bases in between. Per the germline V gene, CDR1 is SGHTA and CDR2 is FQGNSA. The CDR3 extends over 15 amino acids. The CDR3 region is CASSFGTSGQDTQYF. The CDR3 nucleotides read TGTGCCAGCAGCTTCGGAACCTCGGGACAAGATACGCAGTATTTT.

The chain recombines TRBV7-8 with TRBJ2-1; 16 positions match TRBD2. This CDR3 contains 19 residues. The germline CDR1 and CDR2 sequences are SGHVS and FQNEAQ. V trimming: 5 bases; J trimming: 1 base; junction bases outside the gene matches: 8. This chain's CDR3 is CASSVGLAGGYLSYNEQFF. The CDR3, as DNA: TGTGCCAGCAGCGTGGGACTAGCGGGAGGGTACCTTTCCTACAATGAGCAGTTCTTC.

A note on this clone: One end of the junction is discordant with germline, which a read error may explain. The genes are TRBV11-3 and TRBJ1-2; D is undetermined. CDR3 length: 13 residues. CDR1 is SGHNT, CDR2 YENEEA, per germline. The DNA of the CDR3 is TGTGCCAGCAGCTTAGCAAAACCGAGGGTGCTCGCCTTC. It codes for CASSLAKPRVLAF. Looking up the rest from reference TRBV11-3 and TRBJ1-2 gives the full variable domain: EAGVVQSPRYKIIEKKQPVAFWCNPISGHNTLYWYLQNLGQGPELLIRYENEEAVDDSQLPKDRFSAERLKGVDSTLKIQPAELGDSAVYLCASSLAKPRVLAFGSGTRLTVV.

J is TRBJ2-3 and V is TRBV5-4, with TRBD1 matching over 9 bases. The CDR3 length is 14 residues. V lost 4 bases to trimming and J lost 3 bases; unmatched junction nucleotides: 3. In germline, CDR1 is SGHNT, CDR2 YYREEE (reference sequence). The CDR3 loop reads CASSPGTGTDTQYF. In DNA form, the CDR3 reads TGTGCCAGCAGCCCCGGGACAGGGACAGATACGCAGTATTTT.

The chain employs TRBV11-2 and TRBJ1-4; no clear D. The CDR3 has 15 amino acids. Germline V gene data show CDR1 as SGHAT and CDR2 as FQNNGV. V gave up 3 bases and J gave up 0 bases, with 8 bases separating them. CDR3 loop: CASSFTSATNEKLFF. CDR3 DNA sequence: TGTGCCAGCAGCTTTACAAGTGCAACTAATGAAAAACTGTTTTTT.

The genes are TRBV7-9 and TRBJ2-2; D is possibly TRBD1 (5 bases). Trimming shortened V by 4 bases and J by 4 bases, and 7 bases separated the two germline ends. Germline V gene sequence: CDR1 SEHNR, CDR2 FQNEAQ (reference sequence). The CDR3 is 13 amino acids. The CDR3 sequence: CASSSGSTGELFF. CDR3 in DNA: TGTGCCAGCAGCTCAGGGTCCACCGGGGAGCTGTTTTTT.

V is TRBV7-9 and J is TRBJ2-3; possible D gene TRBD1, 5 bases. V was pared by 2 bases and J by 4 bases, with 13 bases between. The CDR3 totals 15 residues. In germline, CDR1 is SEHNR, CDR2 FQNEAQ (reference sequence). The CDR3 DNA is TGTGCCAGCAGCTTAAACCCACCAGGGTCAGATACGCAGTATTTT. Its translation: CASSLNPPGSDTQYF.

CDR3 DNA: TGTGCCAGTAGTATAGTAGCGGGAATTCCCCACAATGAGCAGTTCTTC. Amino acid sequence: CASSIVAGIPHNEQFF. This sequence joins TRBV19 and TRBJ2-1, with 8 bases lining up with TRBD2. The junction had 7 bases not matched to a gene; V was cut back by 1 base and J by 5 bases. CDR3 length equals 16 residues. Germline values: CDR1 LNHDA, CDR2 SQIVND (reference sequence).

The chain recombines TRBV10-3 with TRBJ1-1; 9 positions match TRBD1. With 0 bases clipped from V and 3 bases from J, the junction kept 5 bases outside the gene matches. The CDR3 spans 16 residues. Germline CDR1 ENHRY, CDR2 SYGVKD. DNA of the CDR3: TGTGCCATCAGTGAGTCCCGGGACAGGGTTTACACTGAAGCTTTCTTT. Translated: CAISESRDRVYTEAFF.

The rearrangement uses TRBV30 and TRBJ2-7; maybe TRBD1 (6 bases). CDR1 is GTSNPN, CDR2 SVGIG, per germline (reference sequence). Trimming took off 0 bases at V and 5 bases at J, with 14 bases between the two ends. The CDR3 extends over 14 amino acids. The CDR3 DNA reads as TGTGCCTGGAGTGTAGGCCAGGGGATCAACGAGCAGTACTTC. Translation gives CAWSVGQGINEQYF.

Details on this clone: One junction end does not reproduce the germline sequence, and a read error may be involved. V and J are TRBV10-1 and TRBJ2-1, with D tentatively TRBD1 (6 bases). Looked up from germline, CDR1 is WNHNN and CDR2 is SYGVQD (reference sequence). This CDR3 contains 16 residues. CDR3 loop: CASSEDRNQHKNGQFF. CDR3 DNA sequence: TGCGCCAGCAGTGAGGACAGGAATCAGCACAAGAATGGGCAGTTCTTC.

The rearrangement links TRBV27 to TRBJ2-2; maybe TRBD1 (7 bases). CDR1 and CDR2 from the germline V gene are MNHEY and SMNVEV (reference sequence). This CDR3 is 13 amino acids long. V lost 6 bases and J 7 bases, leaving 12 bases between the germline ends. CDR3 sequence (DNA): TGTGCCAGCAGATACAGGGGACTCGGGGAGCTGTTTTTT. Translating gives CASRYRGLGELFF.

The chain couples TRBV6-5 to TRBJ1-2; a possible D gene is TRBD1 (5 bases). Trimming took off 0 bases at V and 4 bases at J, with 15 bases between the two ends. The CDR3 runs 16 residues. Germline CDR1 and CDR2: MNHEY and SVGAGI. The CDR3 reads CASSYSDSLFSYGYTF. The CDR3 DNA is TGTGCCAGCAGTTACTCCGACAGCTTATTCTCCTATGGCTACACCTTC.

This chain joins TRBV7-6 and TRBJ2-6; D is uncertain. This CDR3 contains 17 residues. The V and J ends lost 2 bases and 0 bases respectively, with 11 bases between them. From germline, CDR1 is SGHVS and CDR2 FNYEAQ. CDR3 nucleotides: TGTGCCAGCAGCTTAATACAGTCGGTCTCTGGGGCCAACGTCCTGACTTTC. Translation gives CASSLIQSVSGANVLTF.

The chain couples TRBV19 to TRBJ2-2; a possible D gene is TRBD1 (5 bases). V was shortened by 5 bases and J by 2 bases, with 9 bases between the two germline ends. This CDR3 region has 14 residues. The germline V gene has CDR1 LNHDA and CDR2 SQIVND (reference sequence). CDR3 sequence reads: CASSSGFNTGELFF. The CDR3, as DNA: TGTGCCAGTAGTTCAGGGTTCAACACCGGGGAGCTGTTTTTT.

The genes are TRBV6-5 and TRBJ1-4, with D perhaps TRBD1 (5 bases). Trimming cost V 7 bases and J 5 bases, with 14 bases left between them. The CDR3 extends over 14 amino acids. Germline V gene data show CDR1 as MNHEY and CDR2 as SVGAGI. The DNA of the CDR3 is TGTGCCAGCACCCCAGGGATTGGGAATGAAAAACTGTTTTTT. It codes for CASTPGIGNEKLFF.